Here is one T cell receptor beta chain with its context. The entry originates in a study of shared T cell receptors in the human thymus. Trimming stripped 3 bases from V and 7 bases from J, with 10 bases between. Per germline, CDR1 MGHDK and CDR2 SYGVNS. The CDR3 totals 13 residues. Profiling relied on immunoSEQ multiplex PCR, and the TCRdb table lists in-frame clones only, not all of them. The sample consists of about 400,000 clones, roughly 94% of them appearing once. The rearrangement uses TRBV25-1 and TRBJ2-1; no clear D gene. The TCR originated in a human donor. The sample was thymocytes. CDR3 protein: CASSEWQRNEQFF. The CDR3 region has the DNA TGTGCCAGCAGTGAGTGGCAACGGAATGAGCAGTTCTTC.